These T cell receptor beta chains were read from a single sample in a study of T cells in Graves' hyperthyroidism and ophthalmopathy. TCRdb reprocessed the multiplex PCR reads with MiXCR, giving one entry per CDR3 protein. The table includes roughly 570,000 distinct CDR3 sequences, approximately 15% detected once. The sample consisted of blood. The receptors shown here come from a woman in her 30s with Graves' hyperthyroidism. Each CDR3 is given with its conserved first and last residue. The D gene is left open where the match is weak. Size is stated for part of the rows, as once, few or many counts, or as a class when the clone is expanded.

length,J,V,size,D,DNA,CDR3
14,TRBJ1-5,TRBV24-1,few,-,TGTGCCACCAGTGATGCCTCTTACAATCAGCCCCAGCATTTT,CATSDASYNQPQHF
15,TRBJ2-2,TRBV2,-,-,TGTGCCAGCAGTGTCGCGGGCAAAGGGTCCGGGGAGCTGTTTTTT,CASSVAGKGSGELFF
14,TRBJ1-6,TRBV3-1,many,-,TGTGCCAGCAGCCAAGGGGGTGGGAATTCACCCCTCCACTTT,CASSQGGGNSPLHF
18,TRBJ2-1,TRBV6-2/TRBV6-3,few,TRBD2,TGTGCCAGCAGAACTAGACTAGCGGGTCCACCGAGTTACAATGAGCAGTTCTTC,CASRTRLAGPPSYNEQFF
13,TRBJ2-1,TRBV6-1,many,-,TGTGCCAGCAGCAGGGGACCGGGGAATGAGCAGTTCTTC,CASSRGPGNEQFF
15,TRBJ2-3,TRBV29-1,few,TRBD2,TGCAGCGGCCGGACTAGCGGGAGGGGAACAGATACGCAGTATTTT,CSGRTSGRGTDTQYF
14,TRBJ2-3,TRBV12-3/TRBV12-4,many,-,TGTGCCAGCAGTTTTCAGCTAGCTTCAGATACGCAGTATTTT,CASSFQLASDTQYF
17,TRBJ2-2,TRBV27,many,-,TGTGCCAGCAGTCCTATACAGGCGAGGGAGGCCACCGGGGAGCTGTTTTTT,CASSPIQAREATGELFF
13,TRBJ2-5,TRBV7-2,many,-,TGTGCCAGCAGCCGCCCAGCCCAGCGGACCCAGTACTTC,CASSRPAQRTQYF
13,TRBJ2-7,TRBV12-3/TRBV12-4,few,-,TGTGCCAGCAGTTTTCAGGAATCGTACGAGCAGTACTTC,CASSFQESYEQYF
14,TRBJ1-1,TRBV28,many,-,TGTGCCAGCAGTTCCCGGATTGGGAACACTGAAACTTTCTTT,CASSSRIGNTETFF
14,TRBJ2-7,TRBV24-1,many,TRBD1,TGTGCCACCAGTGAGGGGGACAGGGCCTACGAGCAGTACTTC,CATSEGDRAYEQYF
12,TRBJ1-1,TRBV28,many,-,TGTGCCAGCAGTTTAACGATCACTGAAGCTTTCTTT,CASSLTITEAFF
12,TRBJ2-7,TRBV2,-,-,TGTGCCAGCAGGGGGCGGGGCGTCGAGCAGTACTTC,CASRGRGVEQYF
14,TRBJ2-2,TRBV19,-,TRBD1,TGTGCCAGTAGTATTACAGGGGGAACCGGGGAGCTGTTTTTT,CASSITGGTGELFF
16,TRBJ1-4,TRBV7-9,-,-,TGTGCCAGCAGCCCCGGGACCTCGGGTACAGGAGAAAAACTGTTTTTT,CASSPGTSGTGEKLFF
12,TRBJ1-2,TRBV2,many,-,TGTGCCAGCAGCGGACAGAACTATGGCTACACCTTC,CASSGQNYGYTF
15,TRBJ2-1,TRBV28,many,-,TGTGCCAGCAGCCCACACAGGAGCTCCTACAATGAGCAGTTCTTC,CASSPHRSSYNEQFF
13,TRBJ2-2,TRBV5-6,few,-,TGTGCCAGCAGGGAGGCATGGACCGGGGAGCTGTTTTTT,CASREAWTGELFF
16,TRBJ2-7,TRBV20-1,many,-,TGCAGTGCTAGAGGGGATTATGCGGAACTCTCCTACGAGCAGTACTTC,CSARGDYAELSYEQYF
13,TRBJ2-5,TRBV27,many,-,TGTGCCAGCAGTTTAACGGTCCAAGAGACCCAGTACTTC,CASSLTVQETQYF
14,TRBJ1-4,TRBV7-9,-,TRBD1,TGTGCCAGCAGCTACAGGGGAATGGACGAAAAACTGTTTTTT,CASSYRGMDEKLFF
14,TRBJ2-1,TRBV20-1,many,-,TGCAGTGCTAGAACCTCCCCGGGGGACACTGAGCAGTTCTTC,CSARTSPGDTEQFF
12,TRBJ1-2,TRBV28,few,-,TGTGCCAGCATAGACAGGAACTATGGCTACACCTTC,CASIDRNYGYTF
16,TRBJ1-5,TRBV18,few,-,TGTGCCAGCTCACCATCGGCAGGGAATAGCAATCAGCCCCAGCATTTT,CASSPSAGNSNQPQHF
12,TRBJ1-2,TRBV2,-,TRBD1,TGTGCCAACCCGACAGGGAACTATGGCTACACCTTC,CANPTGNYGYTF
17,TRBJ2-1,TRBV24-1,few,TRBD2,TGTGCCACCAGTGACTACTCGGCTAGCGGGAGTCTGAATGAGCAGTTCTTC,CATSDYSASGSLNEQFF
18,TRBJ2-7,TRBV5-1,many,TRBD1,TGCGCCAGCAGCTTGGCCTCTTCGTACAGGGGGAAGCCCTACGAGCAGTACTTC,CASSLASSYRGKPYEQYF
17,TRBJ2-1,TRBV13,many,TRBD2,TGTGCCAGCAGCTTAGGCCTAAAGCGGGAGGCCCCCAATGAGCAGTTCTTC,CASSLGLKREAPNEQFF
16,TRBJ2-3,TRBV5-1,few,TRBD1,TGCGCCAGCAGCAGTGGGACAGGGGGAACCACAGATACGCAGTATTTT,CASSSGTGGTTDTQYF
13,TRBJ2-7,TRBV27,once,TRBD2,TGTGCCAACTCAAGCGGGACCTCCTACGAGCAGTACTTC,CANSSGTSYEQYF
16,TRBJ2-6,TRBV6-2/TRBV6-3,few,-,TGTGCCAGCAGTTACTCAGGAGGGCCTGGGGCCAACGTCCTGACTTTC,CASSYSGGPGANVLTF
14,TRBJ1-4,TRBV10-3,-,-,TGTGCCATCAGTGGACAGCCAGGCAATGAAAAACTGTTTTTT,CAISGQPGNEKLFF
14,TRBJ1-2,TRBV12-3/TRBV12-4,many,-,TGTGCCAGCAGTTTTCGGTTTGTGCCCGTAGGCTACACCTTC,CASSFRFVPVGYTF
15,TRBJ2-7,TRBV18,-,-,TGTGCCAGCTCCTCTGGGGCGGACCTCCGTCACGAGCAGTACTTC,CASSSGADLRHEQYF
14,TRBJ1-2,TRBV7-9,-,-,TGTGCCAGCAGCTTAGGTATAAGGGTTGATGGCTACACCTTC,CASSLGIRVDGYTF
15,TRBJ2-3,TRBV30,many,-,TGTGCCTGGAGTGTACGCGCCACTAGCACAGATACGCAGTATTTT,CAWSVRATSTDTQYF
14,TRBJ2-3,TRBV7-3,-,-,TGTGCCAGCAGCGTGCTGGCCCGCCCAGATACGCAGTATTTT,CASSVLARPDTQYF
13,TRBJ2-7,TRBV10-3,many,-,TGTGCCATCAGTGAGAGACAGAACTACGAGCAGTACTTC,CAISERQNYEQYF
15,TRBJ2-1,TRBV27,many,-,TGTGCCAGCAGTGCGGGACACCTCGACTACAATGAGCAGTTCTTC,CASSAGHLDYNEQFF
15,TRBJ2-3,TRBV27,-,TRBD2,TGTGCCAGCAGTTTCGCTCCGGGAGGGCTGGATACGCAGTATTTT,CASSFAPGGLDTQYF
15,TRBJ2-1,TRBV11-2,many,TRBD1,TGTGCCAGCAGCTCCGGGACAGGAGACGCGAGGGGGCAGTTCTTC,CASSSGTGDARGQFF
14,TRBJ2-7,TRBV19,-,-,TGTGCCAGTAGTATCCCGCAGGGGCGGGGCGAGCAGTACTTC,CASSIPQGRGEQYF
17,TRBJ2-3,TRBV5-4,-,TRBD2,TGTGCCAGCAGCCCCCCTTTAGCGGGAGGGAGCACAGATACGCAGTATTTT,CASSPPLAGGSTDTQYF
12,TRBJ2-7,TRBV10-3,many,-,TGTGCCATCAGTGAGGTAGGAGGCGAGCAGTACTTC,CAISEVGGEQYF
16,TRBJ2-3,TRBV7-3,many,-,TGTGCCAGCAGCCTCTCCCGGAGACACAGCACAGATACGCAGTATTTT,CASSLSRRHSTDTQYF
15,TRBJ2-7,TRBV3-1,few,-,TGTGCCAGCAGCGTAGCTTCGGGGGCTTCCTACGAGCAGTACTTC,CASSVASGASYEQYF